This T cell receptor (beta chain) was observed in a study of blood T cell repertoires in COVID-19. The germline CDR1 and CDR2 sequences are SNHLY and FYNNEI. After removal of 7 bases from V and 1 base from J, the junction contained 5 bases not matched to a gene. This CDR3 has 14 amino acids. The data were produced by immunoSEQ multiplex PCR, yet TCRdb's version contains in-frame clones alone and is incomplete. The table includes roughly 190,000 clones, 70% to 90% detected once. This clonotype was sampled from a man aged 60 to 75 with active or convalescent COVID-19. The sample consisted of peripheral blood. This chain uses TRBV2 with TRBJ1-2; 8 bases fit TRBD1. DNA of the CDR3: TGTGCCAGCAACCTACAGGGGGGTAACTATGGCTACACCTTC. It encodes CASNLQGGNYGYTF. Full variable domain (remainder filled in from reference TRBV2 and TRBJ1-2): EPEVTQTPSHQVTQMGQEVILRCVPISNHLYFYWYRQILGQKVEFLVSFYNNEISEKSEIFDDQFSVERPDGSNFTLKIRSTKLEDSAMYFCASNLQGGNYGYTFGSGTRLTVV.